The 10 T cell receptor beta chains listed next were all sequenced from one sample in a study of blood T cell repertoires in COVID-19. Clones were sequenced by immunoSEQ multiplex PCR, and TCRdb holds only the in-frame ones, with some missing. The repertoire holds 150,000 to 200,000 clones, with around 79% as singletons. Sequencing was carried out using peripheral blood. Receptors were obtained from a man in his fifties or sixties with active or convalescent COVID-19.

CDR3 residues: CASSQDGYTGELFF. CDR3 bases: TGTGCCAGCAGCCAAGACGGTTACACCGGGGAGCTGTTTTTT. This chain links TRBV3-1 (or the pseudogene TRBV3-2) with TRBJ2-2, with no clear D. Per the germline V gene, CDR1 is LGHDT and CDR2 is YNNKEL (reference sequence). Between the trimmed V and J ends, which lost 0 bases and 3 bases, there was a span of 5 bases. This CDR3 is built from 14 residues.

The gene calls are TRBV4-2 and TRBJ2-1; a weak D match, TRBD2 (5 bases). V was pared by 1 base and J by 4 bases, with 17 bases between. Germline assignment: CDR1 LGHNA and CDR2 YNFKEQ. CDR3 length: 17 amino acids. The CDR3 here is CASSQVWRPGLYNEQFF. The CDR3 nucleotides are TGTGCCAGCAGCCAAGTCTGGAGGCCTGGGCTGTACAATGAGCAGTTCTTC.

This clone was observed a handful of times. The chain is built from TRBV6-2 or TRBV6-3 and TRBJ1-2, with TRBD1 as a possible D gene (6 bases). The CDR3 is 15 amino acids. V shed 5 bases and J shed 6 bases, with 19 bases lying between them. Per the germline V gene, CDR1 is MNHEY and CDR2 is SVGEGT. The CDR3 sequence: CASSKALTGGHGYTF. CDR3 DNA: TGTGCCAGCAGTAAGGCCCTCACGGGGGGGCATGGCTACACCTTC.

This clone was counted once. In DNA, the CDR3 is TGTGCCAGCTCACTCTCAGCGGCAGGAGGCAATGAGCAGTTCTTC. Translating it yields CASSLSAAGGNEQFF. The chain links TRBV18 to TRBJ2-1; D is perhaps TRBD2 (5 bases). CDR3 length: 15 amino acids. V was shortened by 4 bases and J by 6 bases, with 16 bases between the two germline ends. In germline, CDR1 is KGHSH, CDR2 LQKENI.

CDR3 bases: TGCAGCGTCAGGGGGCGACTAGTCAATGAGCAGTTCTTC. The encoded protein is CSVRGRLVNEQFF. This chain joins TRBV29-1 and TRBJ2-1, with TRBD1 matching 8 bases. Germline CDR1 reads SQVTM; CDR2 reads ANQGSEA. The junction had 7 bases not matched to a gene; V was cut back by 6 bases and J by 6 bases. The CDR3 consists of 13 residues.

The gene calls are TRBV15 and TRBJ2-5; D uncertain. The CDR3 runs to 13 residues. Germline CDR1 and CDR2: LNHNV and YYDKDF (reference sequence). V was cut by 5 bases and J by 0 bases, with 7 bases left in between. CDR3 protein: CATSGQYQETQYF. The CDR3 nucleotides read TGTGCCACCAGCGGTCAGTACCAAGAGACCCAGTACTTC.

The rearrangement joins TRBV27 to TRBJ1-2, with 9 bases matching TRBD1. CDR1 MNHEY and CDR2 SMNVEV come from the germline V gene (reference sequence). The CDR3 length is 15 residues. J gave up 5 bases and V 4 bases, and 8 bases lay outside the gene matches. CDR3 coding DNA: TGTGCCAGCAGTTCCCCGGGACAGGGAAGTTATGGCTACACCTTC. This translates into CASSSPGQGSYGYTF.

The gene calls are TRBV7-9 and TRBJ1-4, with 7 bases matching TRBD1. V dropped 3 bases and J dropped 7; count of bases not matched to a gene: 5. The CDR3 spans 14 residues. CDR1 and CDR2 (germline): SEHNR, FQNEAQ (reference sequence). The CDR3 region has the DNA TGTGCCAGCAGCTTCACAGGGGCGGGTGAAAAACTGTTTTTT. Residues: CASSFTGAGEKLFF.

The rearrangement links TRBV28 to TRBJ1-1; the match to TRBD1 covers 7 bases. The CDR3 totals 17 residues. The germline V gene has CDR1 MDHEN and CDR2 SYDVKM. J was trimmed by 0 bases and V by 6 bases; bases with no gene match: 13. In DNA form, the CDR3 reads TGTGCCAGCAGGCCTACAGGGGTGGGGAAAATGAACACTGAAGCTTTCTTT. Amino acids: CASRPTGVGKMNTEAFF.

The genes are TRBV7-3 and TRBJ2-1, with 11 positions matching TRBD2. V shed 5 bases and J 8 bases; nucleotides not matched to a gene: 8. The germline CDR1 and CDR2 sequences are SGHTA and FQGTGA. CDR3 size: 15 residues. The DNA for the CDR3 is TGTGCCAGCAGCATTAGCGGGAGGGGGATCGATGAGCAGTTCTTC. It translates to CASSISGRGIDEQFF.